This T cell receptor (beta chain) was identified during a study of cytomegalovirus exposure and HLA in healthy donors. The CDR3 consists of 15 residues. V was clipped by 6 bases and J by 0 bases; unmatched bases: 6. In germline, CDR1 is MDHEN, CDR2 SYDVKM. 13 Jbeta primers and 60 Vbeta primers were used for the PCR. Produced via immunoSEQ multiplex PCR; TCRdb's table is partial and in-frame only. The repertoire includes some 120,000 clones, around 80% of them detected once, and roughly 3.1% sits in the top ten. The receptor comes from a man younger than 45 in good health and CMV-seronegative. This chain links TRBV28 with TRBJ2-7; 9 bases align to TRBD2. Sequencing input: PBMCs. The CDR3 DNA follows: TGTGCCAGCAGCCTGCCAGCGGGAGGCTCCTACGAGCAGTACTTC. This codes for CASSLPAGGSYEQYF.